This TCR beta chain derives from a study of neurological immune-mediated disorders. Study at large: Multiple sclerosis patients numbered around 34, of whom about 30 were relapsing-remitting and 3 secondary progressive. General study findings and limits: When the repertoires were grouped phylogenetically, those of 18 of the 34 multiple sclerosis patients came together in a single cluster of related CDR3 sequences, which points to a possible repertoire-level signature.

The cDNA came from 5'RACE with 10-nucleotide random UMIs. The yield of each sequencing run was over 160 million TCR-beta sequences from 15-18 subjects. Via MiXCR, TCRdb re-called the 5' RACE reads, giving one row per CDR3 protein. The sample shows tens of thousands of distinct CDR3 sequences, around 3% of them seen only once. This CDR3 is 13 amino acids long. Germline V lookup: CDR1 MNHEY, CDR2 SVGAGI. The V segment lost 6 bases and the J segment 5 bases; nucleotides outside the gene matches: 6. This clonotype was counted at least ten times. Its matching antigen is unknown. The source of this sequence is a middle-aged man with multiple sclerosis. Sequencing was carried out using PBMCs. The rearrangement joins TRBV6-5 to TRBJ1-1, with 7 positions matching TRBD1. The CDR3 region is CASRTTGATEAFF. CDR3 coding DNA: TGTGCCAGCAGAACCACAGGGGCGACTGAAGCTTTCTTT.